This T cell receptor beta chain was sequenced in a study of blood T cell repertoires in COVID-19. Study as a whole: Whether acute or convalescent, the COVID-19 samples came from the United States, Italy and Spain. Sample material is recorded as cDNA or gDNA derived from T cells, B-cell-depleted T cells, or PBMCs.

Per the original methods: Reference gene primer amplification in the assay estimated nucleated cell counts. The repertoire was sequenced with immunoSEQ multiplex PCR; TCRdb's copy has only in-frame clones and lacks some. Clone size and V and J calls were adopted from that table, with D and trimming inferred from the DNA. The sample contains about 48,000 clones, approximately 89% of which appear only once. The source is a woman older than 75 with acute or convalescent COVID-19. Specimen: peripheral blood.

CDR3 protein: CASSLRTPPDGYTF. The CDR3 coding sequence is TGCGCCAGCAGCCTCAGGACACCGCCTGATGGCTACACCTTC. This chain links TRBV5-1 with TRBJ1-2; perhaps TRBD1 as D (5 bases). In germline, CDR1 is SGHRS, CDR2 YFSETQ. The V end was cut by 4 bases, the J end by 6 bases, with 16 bases between. CDR3 length: 14 residues. Looking up the rest from reference TRBV5-1 and TRBJ1-2 gives the full variable domain: KAGVTQTPRYLIKTRGQQVTLSCSPISGHRSVSWYQQTPGQGLQFLFEYFSETQRNKGNFPGRFSGRQFSNSRSEMNVSTLELGDSALYLCASSLRTPPDGYTFGSGTRLTVV.